This record looks at one T cell receptor beta chain sequence and its context. Its antigen remains unknown. These data are taken from a study of CD8 T cells in ankylosing spondylitis. The CDR3 covers 13 residues. In germline, CDR1 is DFQATT, CDR2 SNEGSKA (reference sequence). V gave up 3 bases and J gave up 8 bases, with 16 bases separating them. The study, taken as a whole, reports: A motif in TCR beta, a set of 8 or 9 highly homologous variants, appeared characteristic of ankylosing spondylitis blood. CD8+ by phenotype, disease-linked clones were relatively rare in peripheral blood.

Quantitative 5'-RACE was performed with molecular barcodes, and it yielded the TCR beta libraries. MiXCR, applied by TCRdb to the 5' RACE reads, yields one record per CDR3 protein. The table includes around 480,000 distinct CDR3 sequences, 15% to 20% detected once. The sample taken for sequencing was blood, either unsorted or a sorted T cell fraction (not recorded which). This TCR came from a male donor with ankylosing spondylitis. The chain combines TRBV20-1 with TRBJ1-2; weak D call: TRBD1 (6 bases). The DNA of the CDR3 is TGCAGTGCTAGGGGGACAAAAATCCCCGGCTACACCTTC. Translated: CSARGTKIPGYTF.